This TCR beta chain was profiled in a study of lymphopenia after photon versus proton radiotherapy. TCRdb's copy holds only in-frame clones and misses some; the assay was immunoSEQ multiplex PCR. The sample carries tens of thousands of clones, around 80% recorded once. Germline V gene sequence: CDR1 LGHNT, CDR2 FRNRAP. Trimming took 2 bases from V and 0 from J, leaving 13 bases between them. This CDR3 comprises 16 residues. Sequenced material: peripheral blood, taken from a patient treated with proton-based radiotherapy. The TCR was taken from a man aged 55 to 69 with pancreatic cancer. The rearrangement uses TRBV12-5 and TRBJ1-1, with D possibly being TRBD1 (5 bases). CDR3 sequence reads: CASGLWAGHMNTEAFF. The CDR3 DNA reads TGTGCTAGTGGTTTGTGGGCAGGACACATGAACACTGAAGCTTTCTTT.